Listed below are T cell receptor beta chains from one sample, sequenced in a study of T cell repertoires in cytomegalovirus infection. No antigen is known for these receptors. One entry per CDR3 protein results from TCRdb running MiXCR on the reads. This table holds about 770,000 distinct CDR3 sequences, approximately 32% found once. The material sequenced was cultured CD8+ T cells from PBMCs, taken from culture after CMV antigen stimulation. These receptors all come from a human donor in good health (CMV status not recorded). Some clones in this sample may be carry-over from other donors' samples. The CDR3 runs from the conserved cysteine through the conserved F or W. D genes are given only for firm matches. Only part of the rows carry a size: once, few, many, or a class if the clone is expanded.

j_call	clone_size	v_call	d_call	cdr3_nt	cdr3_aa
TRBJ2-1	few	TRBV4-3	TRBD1	TGCGCCAGCAGCCGAACCGGGACAGGTACCGATGAGCAGTTCTTC	CASSRTGTGTDEQFF
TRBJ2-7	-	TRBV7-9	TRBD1	TGTGCCAGCAGCTCCGGACAGGGGAGCGACTTCTACGAGCAGTACTTC	CASSSGQGSDFYEQYF
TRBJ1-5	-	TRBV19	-	TGTGCCAGTAGTATGAGTGGAAATCAGCCCCAGCATTTT	CASSMSGNQPQHF
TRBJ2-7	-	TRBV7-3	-	TGTGCCAGCAGCCCCGGGGTAGCGCTCCTCGAGCAGTACTTC	CASSPGVALLEQYF
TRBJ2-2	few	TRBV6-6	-	TGTGCCAGCAGTTATTCAGGACTTGGGTCGACCGGGGAGCTGTTTTTT	CASSYSGLGSTGELFF
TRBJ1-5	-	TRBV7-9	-	TGTGCCAGCAGCTCCCGGGACCTCACAGATACGCAGCATTTT	CASSSRDLTDTQHF
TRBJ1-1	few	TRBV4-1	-	TGCGCCAGCAGCCAAGGGGGGCTGGGAGGCACTGAAGCTTTCTTT	CASSQGGLGGTEAFF
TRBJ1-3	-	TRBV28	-	TGTGCCAGCAGTTCACACAGGGATCCCGGAAACACCATATATTTT	CASSSHRDPGNTIYF
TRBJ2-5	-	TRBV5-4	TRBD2	TGTGCCAGCAGCCCTTGGGGAAGCGGGGGGTTGGAGACCCAGTACTTC	CASSPWGSGGLETQYF
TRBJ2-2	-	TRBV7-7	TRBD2	TGTGCTAGCAGCTCCGGGACTAGAGTGGGCACCGGGGAGCTGTTTTTT	CASSSGTRVGTGELFF
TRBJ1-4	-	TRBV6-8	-	TGTGCCAGCAGTTACACCGACAGTTCTAATGAAAAACTGTTTTTT	CASSYTDSSNEKLFF
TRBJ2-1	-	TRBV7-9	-	TGTGCCAGCAGCTTTCCGAGATATTTGGACAATGAGCAGTTCTTC	CASSFPRYLDNEQFF
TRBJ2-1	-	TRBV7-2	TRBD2	TGTGCCAGCAGCTTAGAAGCTAGGACTCGGGGGGGAGGCAATGAGCAGTTCTTC	CASSLEARTRGGGNEQFF
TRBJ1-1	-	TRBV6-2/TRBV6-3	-	TGTGCCAGCATTCGGGATGACACTGAAGCTTTCTTT	CASIRDDTEAFF
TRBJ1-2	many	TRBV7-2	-	TGTGCCAGCAGCGATGTCGGGGGGCCCTATGGCTACACCTTC	CASSDVGGPYGYTF